These T cell receptor beta chains were read from a single sample in a study of cytomegalovirus exposure and HLA in healthy donors. Only in-frame clones appear in the TCRdb table, and some are missing; sequencing was by immunoSEQ multiplex PCR. The table lists some 56,000 clones, about four fifths of them singletons. The specimen sequenced was PBMCs. Receptors were obtained from a woman in her thirties or forties in good health and CMV-seronegative. CDR3s include the opening cysteine and the closing phenylalanine or tryptophan. The D gene is left open where the match is weak. Part of the rows lack a size; the others show once, few, many or a class for expanded clones.

clone_size: NA; d_call: NA; j_call: TRBJ1-2; v_call: TRBV6-5; cdr3_aa: CASSHDTNYGYTF; cdr3_nt: TGTGCCAGCAGTCACGACACGAACTATGGCTACACCTTC
clone_size: NA; d_call: TRBD1; j_call: TRBJ1-2; v_call: TRBV19; cdr3_aa: CASSSWDRNPTYGYTF; cdr3_nt: TGTGCCAGTAGTTCGTGGGACAGGAACCCTACCTATGGCTACACCTTC
clone_size: NA; d_call: TRBD1; j_call: TRBJ1-5; v_call: TRBV7-9; cdr3_aa: CASSLTGVGSNQPQHF; cdr3_nt: TGTGCCAGCAGCTTAACAGGGGTAGGGAGCAATCAGCCCCAGCATTTT
clone_size: NA; d_call: NA; j_call: TRBJ1-1; v_call: TRBV27; cdr3_aa: CASSLSGEGPANTEAFF; cdr3_nt: TGTGCCAGCAGTTTATCGGGAGAGGGCCCCGCAAACACTGAAGCTTTCTTT
clone_size: NA; d_call: NA; j_call: TRBJ2-5; v_call: TRBV2; cdr3_aa: CASRGQLQETQYF; cdr3_nt: TGTGCCAGCAGAGGACAGTTGCAAGAGACCCAGTACTTC
clone_size: few; d_call: TRBD2; j_call: TRBJ2-7; v_call: TRBV15; cdr3_aa: CATSRDWGLAAYEQYF; cdr3_nt: TGTGCCACCAGCAGAGATTGGGGACTAGCGGCCTACGAGCAGTACTTC
clone_size: NA; d_call: NA; j_call: TRBJ1-5; v_call: TRBV5-1; cdr3_aa: CASSLGPGEQPQHF; cdr3_nt: TGCGCCAGCAGCTTGGGGCCAGGGGAACAGCCCCAGCATTTT
clone_size: NA; d_call: NA; j_call: TRBJ2-1; v_call: TRBV7-7; cdr3_aa: CASSAIDSNEQFF; cdr3_nt: TGTGCCAGCAGCGCCATAGATTCCAATGAGCAGTTCTTC
clone_size: NA; d_call: TRBD2; j_call: TRBJ2-5; v_call: TRBV4-1; cdr3_aa: CASSQSSAAGLAEETQYF; cdr3_nt: TGCGCCAGCAGCCAAAGTTCCGCCGCGGGACTAGCAGAAGAGACCCAGTACTTC
clone_size: NA; d_call: NA; j_call: TRBJ2-2; v_call: TRBV6-5; cdr3_aa: CASSYGLHPAGELFF; cdr3_nt: TGTGCCAGCAGTTACGGGCTTCATCCCGCCGGGGAGCTGTTTTTT
clone_size: NA; d_call: NA; j_call: TRBJ2-5; v_call: TRBV5-1; cdr3_aa: CASKGVAGASQETQYF; cdr3_nt: TGCGCCAGCAAGGGGGTTGCGGGGGCCAGCCAAGAGACCCAGTACTTC
clone_size: NA; d_call: NA; j_call: TRBJ1-5; v_call: TRBV28; cdr3_aa: CATDNRVGNQPQHF; cdr3_nt: TGTGCCACCGATAACCGGGTAGGCAATCAGCCCCAGCATTTT
clone_size: NA; d_call: NA; j_call: TRBJ2-7; v_call: TRBV14; cdr3_aa: CASSRRWASYEQYF; cdr3_nt: TGTGCCAGCAGCCGAAGGTGGGCCTCCTACGAGCAGTACTTC
clone_size: NA; d_call: NA; j_call: TRBJ2-7; v_call: TRBV5-1; cdr3_aa: CASSLDPLAYEQYF; cdr3_nt: TGCGCCAGCAGCTTGGATCCCCTCGCCTACGAGCAGTACTTC
clone_size: NA; d_call: TRBD1; j_call: TRBJ1-4; v_call: TRBV10-3; cdr3_aa: CATRTGTNEKLFF; cdr3_nt: TGTGCCACTCGGACAGGGACTAATGAAAAACTGTTTTTT
clone_size: NA; d_call: TRBD1; j_call: TRBJ1-2; v_call: TRBV6-6; cdr3_aa: CASSRKDRGGNYGYTF; cdr3_nt: TGTGCCAGCAGTCGTAAAGACAGGGGGGGAAACTATGGCTACACCTTC
clone_size: few; d_call: NA; j_call: TRBJ1-1; v_call: TRBV28; cdr3_aa: CAIRGLNTEAFF; cdr3_nt: TGTGCCATCCGGGGGTTAAACACTGAAGCTTTCTTT
clone_size: NA; d_call: NA; j_call: TRBJ1-1; v_call: TRBV2; cdr3_aa: CASSASRDTEAFF; cdr3_nt: TGTGCCAGCAGTGCCAGCAGGGACACTGAAGCTTTCTTT
clone_size: NA; d_call: NA; j_call: TRBJ2-7; v_call: TRBV5-1; cdr3_aa: CASSLAGQPEEGEQYF; cdr3_nt: TGCGCCAGCAGCTTGGCCGGGCAGCCGGAGGAGGGCGAGCAGTACTTC
clone_size: NA; d_call: NA; j_call: TRBJ2-3; v_call: TRBV9; cdr3_aa: CASSVAGTGTDTQYF; cdr3_nt: TGTGCCAGCAGCGTTGCAGGGACTGGCACAGATACGCAGTATTTT
clone_size: NA; d_call: NA; j_call: TRBJ2-5; v_call: TRBV28; cdr3_aa: CASSYKTQYF; cdr3_nt: TGTGCCAGCAGTTATAAGACCCAGTACTTC
clone_size: NA; d_call: TRBD2; j_call: TRBJ2-5; v_call: TRBV28; cdr3_aa: CASSQKPGRARETQYF; cdr3_nt: TGTGCCAGCAGCCAAAAGCCCGGGAGGGCCCGAGAGACCCAGTACTTC